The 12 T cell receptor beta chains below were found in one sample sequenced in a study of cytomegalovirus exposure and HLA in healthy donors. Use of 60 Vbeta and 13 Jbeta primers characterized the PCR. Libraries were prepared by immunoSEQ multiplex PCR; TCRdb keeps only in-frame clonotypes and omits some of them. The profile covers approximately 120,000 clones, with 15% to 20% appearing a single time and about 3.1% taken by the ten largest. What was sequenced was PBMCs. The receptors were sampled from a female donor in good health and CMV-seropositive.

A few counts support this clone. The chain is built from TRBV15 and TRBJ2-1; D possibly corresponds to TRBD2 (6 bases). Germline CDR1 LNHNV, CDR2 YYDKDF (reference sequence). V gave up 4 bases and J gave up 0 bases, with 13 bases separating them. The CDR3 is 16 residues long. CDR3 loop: CATSTPNGGSYNEQFF. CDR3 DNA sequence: TGTGCCACCAGCACCCCCAACGGGGGCTCCTACAATGAGCAGTTCTTC. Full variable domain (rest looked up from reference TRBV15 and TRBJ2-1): DAMVIQNPRYQVTQFGKPVTLSCSQTLNHNVMYWYQQKSSQAPKLLFHYYDKDFNNEADTPDNFQSRRPNTSFCFLDIRSPGLGDTAMYLCATSTPNGGSYNEQFFGPGTRLTVL.

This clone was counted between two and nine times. CDR3 DNA: TGTGCCAGCAGTTACCTACCTCTAAGAGCTGGAAACACCATATATTTT. This translates into CASSYLPLRAGNTIYF. The chain couples TRBV6-5 to TRBJ1-3, with unresolved D. The V gene's germline CDR1 is MNHEY and CDR2 SVGAGI. Trimming took 2 bases from V and 2 from J, leaving 13 bases between them. The CDR3 length is 16 residues.

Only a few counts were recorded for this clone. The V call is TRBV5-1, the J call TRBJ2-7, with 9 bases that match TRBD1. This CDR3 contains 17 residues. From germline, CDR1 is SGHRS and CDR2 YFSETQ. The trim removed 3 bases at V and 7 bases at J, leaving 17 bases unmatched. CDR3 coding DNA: TGCGCCAGCAGCTCCCACCCGAGGGGACAGGGCCCGGAAGAGCAGTACTTC. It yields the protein CASSSHPRGQGPEEQYF.

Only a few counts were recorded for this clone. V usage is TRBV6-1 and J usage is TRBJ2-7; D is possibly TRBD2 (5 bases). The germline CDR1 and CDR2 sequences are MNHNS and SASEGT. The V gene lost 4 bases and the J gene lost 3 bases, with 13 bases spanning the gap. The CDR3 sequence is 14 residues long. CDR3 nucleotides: TGTGCCAGCAGTGGGCAGGAGAGGGTCTACGAGCAGTACTTC. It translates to CASSGQERVYEQYF.

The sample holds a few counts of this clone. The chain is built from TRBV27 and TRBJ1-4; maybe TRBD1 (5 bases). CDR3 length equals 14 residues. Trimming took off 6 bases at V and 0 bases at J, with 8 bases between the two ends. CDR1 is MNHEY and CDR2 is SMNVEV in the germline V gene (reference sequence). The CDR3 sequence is CASRRGSTNEKLFF. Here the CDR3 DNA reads TGTGCCAGCAGACGGGGGTCAACTAATGAAAAACTGTTTTTT. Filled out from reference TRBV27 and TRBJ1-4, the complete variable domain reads EAQVTQNPRYLITVTGKKLTVTCSQNMNHEYMSWYRQDPGLGLRQIYYSMNVEVTDKGDVPEGYKVSRKEKRNFPLILESPSPNQTSLYFCASRRGSTNEKLFFGSGTQLSVL.

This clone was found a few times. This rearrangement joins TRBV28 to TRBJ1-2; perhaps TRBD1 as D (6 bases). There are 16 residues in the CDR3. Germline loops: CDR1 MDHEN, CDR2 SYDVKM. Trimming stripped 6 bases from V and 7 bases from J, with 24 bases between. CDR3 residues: CASRSNDLQGMRGYTF. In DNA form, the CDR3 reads TGTGCCAGCAGGAGCAACGACCTACAGGGAATGCGTGGCTACACCTTC.

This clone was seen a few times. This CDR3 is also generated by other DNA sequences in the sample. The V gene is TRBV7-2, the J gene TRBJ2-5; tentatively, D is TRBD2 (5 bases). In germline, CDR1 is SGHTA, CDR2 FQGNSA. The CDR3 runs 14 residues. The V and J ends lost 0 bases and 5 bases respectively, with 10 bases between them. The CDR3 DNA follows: TGTGCCAGCAGCTTAGCGCCTTGGAGGGAGACCCAGTACTTC. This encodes CASSLAPWRETQYF.

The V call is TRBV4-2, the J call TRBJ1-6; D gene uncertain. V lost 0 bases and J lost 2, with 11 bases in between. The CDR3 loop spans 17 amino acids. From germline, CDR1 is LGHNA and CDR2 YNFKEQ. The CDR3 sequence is CASSQEAVRTYNSPLHF. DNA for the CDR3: TGTGCCAGCAGCCAAGAGGCAGTCAGGACCTATAATTCACCCCTCCACTTT.

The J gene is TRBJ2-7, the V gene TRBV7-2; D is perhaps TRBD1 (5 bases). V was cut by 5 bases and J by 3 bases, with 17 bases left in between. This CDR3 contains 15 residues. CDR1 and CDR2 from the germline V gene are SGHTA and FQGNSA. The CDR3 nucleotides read TGTGCCAGCAGCCAAGCAGGGAATTCTCTCTACGAGCAGTACTTC. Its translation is CASSQAGNSLYEQYF.

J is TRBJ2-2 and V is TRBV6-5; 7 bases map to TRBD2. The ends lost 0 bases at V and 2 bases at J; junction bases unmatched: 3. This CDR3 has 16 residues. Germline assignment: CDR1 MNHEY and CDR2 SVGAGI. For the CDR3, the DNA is TGTGCCAGCAGTTACTCGGGGGGGGTCAACACCGGGGAGCTGTTTTTT. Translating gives CASSYSGGVNTGELFF.

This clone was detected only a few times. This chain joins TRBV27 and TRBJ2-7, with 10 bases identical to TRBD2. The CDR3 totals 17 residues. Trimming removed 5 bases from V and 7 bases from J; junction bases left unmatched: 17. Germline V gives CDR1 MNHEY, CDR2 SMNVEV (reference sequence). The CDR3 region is CASSPELAGVGTREQYF. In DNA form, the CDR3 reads TGTGCCAGCAGTCCGGAGCTAGCGGGAGTGGGGACTAGGGAGCAGTACTTC.

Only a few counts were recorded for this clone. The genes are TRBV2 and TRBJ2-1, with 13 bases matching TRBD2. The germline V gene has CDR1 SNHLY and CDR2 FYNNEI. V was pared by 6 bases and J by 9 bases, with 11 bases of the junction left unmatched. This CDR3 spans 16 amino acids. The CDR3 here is CASSGVGLAGVGEQFF. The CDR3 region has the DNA TGTGCCAGCAGCGGGGTAGGACTAGCGGGAGTCGGTGAGCAGTTCTTC.